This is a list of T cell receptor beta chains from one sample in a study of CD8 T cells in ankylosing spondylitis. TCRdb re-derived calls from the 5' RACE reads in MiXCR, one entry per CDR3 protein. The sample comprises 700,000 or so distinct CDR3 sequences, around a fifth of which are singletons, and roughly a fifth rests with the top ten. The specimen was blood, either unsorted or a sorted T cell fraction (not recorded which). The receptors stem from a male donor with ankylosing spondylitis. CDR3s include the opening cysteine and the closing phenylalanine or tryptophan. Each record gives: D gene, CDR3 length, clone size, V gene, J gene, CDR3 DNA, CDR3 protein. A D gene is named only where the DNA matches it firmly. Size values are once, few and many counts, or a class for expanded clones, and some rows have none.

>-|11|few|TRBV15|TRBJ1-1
TGTGCCACCAGCGACCGCCTTGAAGCTTTCTTT
CATSDRLEAFF
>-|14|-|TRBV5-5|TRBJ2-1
TGTGCCAGCAGCTTGGACGTAAACAGCAATGAGCAGTTCTTC
CASSLDVNSNEQFF
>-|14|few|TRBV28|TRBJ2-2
TGTGCCAGCAGCCGCCCCGGGCACACCGGGGAGCTGTTTTTT
CASSRPGHTGELFF
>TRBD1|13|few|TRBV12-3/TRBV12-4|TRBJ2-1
TGTGCCAGCAGTTTTTCACAGGGGGATGAGCAGTTCTTC
CASSFSQGDEQFF
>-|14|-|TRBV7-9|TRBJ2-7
TGTGCCAGCAGCCCCCGGACAGACCAAAACGAGCAGTACTTC
CASSPRTDQNEQYF
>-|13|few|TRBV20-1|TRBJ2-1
TGCAGTGCCTCACCGGACATCTACAATGAGCAGTTCTTC
CSASPDIYNEQFF
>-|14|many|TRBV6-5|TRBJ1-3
TGTGCCAGCAGTTACGGTGTTTCGGGAAACACCATATATTTT
CASSYGVSGNTIYF
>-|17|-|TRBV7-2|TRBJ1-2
TGTGCCAGCAGCTTAGTGGCTTCGTTGGGGGGTGGATATGGCTACACCTTC
CASSLVASLGGGYGYTF
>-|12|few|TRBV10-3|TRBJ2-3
TGTGCCATCAGTGAGGTGGAAGATACGCAGTATTTT
CAISEVEDTQYF
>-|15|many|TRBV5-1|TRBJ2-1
TGTGCCAGCAGCTTGACGGGGGACTCCTACAATGAGCAGTTCTTC
CASSLTGDSYNEQFF